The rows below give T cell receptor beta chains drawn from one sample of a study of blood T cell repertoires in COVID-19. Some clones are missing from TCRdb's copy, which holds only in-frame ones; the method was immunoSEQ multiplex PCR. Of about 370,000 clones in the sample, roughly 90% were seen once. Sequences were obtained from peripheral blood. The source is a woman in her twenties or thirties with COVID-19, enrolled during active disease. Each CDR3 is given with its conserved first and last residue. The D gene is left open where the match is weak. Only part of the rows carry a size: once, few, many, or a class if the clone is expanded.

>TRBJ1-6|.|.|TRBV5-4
CASSLGGTRNSPLHF
TGTGCCAGCAGCTTAGGCGGGACGAGGAATTCACCCCTCCACTTT
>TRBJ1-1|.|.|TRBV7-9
CASSFDGTSEIEAFF
TGTGCCAGCAGCTTCGACGGGACATCGGAAATTGAAGCTTTCTTT
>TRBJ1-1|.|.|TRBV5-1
CASSLQRGTEAFF
TGCGCCAGCAGCCTACAACGGGGAACTGAAGCTTTCTTT
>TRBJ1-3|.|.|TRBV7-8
CASSPRAGGNTIYF
TGTGCCAGCAGCCCCCGAGCAGGAGGAAACACCATATATTTT
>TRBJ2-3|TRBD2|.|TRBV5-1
CASSFRAGGTDTQYF
TGCGCCAGCAGCTTTAGAGCGGGGGGCACAGATACGCAGTATTTT
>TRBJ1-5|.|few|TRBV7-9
CASSVGDGSNQPQHF
TGTGCCAGCAGCGTGGGAGACGGTAGCAATCAGCCCCAGCATTTT
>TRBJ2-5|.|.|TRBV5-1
CASSFEQGRQETQYF
TGCGCCAGCAGCTTTGAACAGGGCAGGCAAGAGACCCAGTACTTC
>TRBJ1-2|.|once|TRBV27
CASSLGGGLGYTF
TGTGCCAGCAGTTTAGGTGGGGGCCTGGGCTACACCTTC
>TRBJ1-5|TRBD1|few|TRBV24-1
CATSDSTGTDNNQPQHF
TGTGCCACCAGTGATTCTACCGGGACAGATAACAATCAGCCCCAGCATTTT
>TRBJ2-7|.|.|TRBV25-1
CASQPDTAAEQYF
TGTGCCAGTCAACCCGACACGGCCGCCGAGCAGTACTTC
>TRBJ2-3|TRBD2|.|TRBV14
CASSLRLAGPTDTQYF
TGTGCCAGCAGCCTCAGACTAGCGGGTCCGACAGATACGCAGTATTTT
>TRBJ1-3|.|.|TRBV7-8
CASSLGTVGRRNTIYF
TGTGCCAGCAGCTTAGGGACAGTGGGGCGAAGGAACACCATATATTTT